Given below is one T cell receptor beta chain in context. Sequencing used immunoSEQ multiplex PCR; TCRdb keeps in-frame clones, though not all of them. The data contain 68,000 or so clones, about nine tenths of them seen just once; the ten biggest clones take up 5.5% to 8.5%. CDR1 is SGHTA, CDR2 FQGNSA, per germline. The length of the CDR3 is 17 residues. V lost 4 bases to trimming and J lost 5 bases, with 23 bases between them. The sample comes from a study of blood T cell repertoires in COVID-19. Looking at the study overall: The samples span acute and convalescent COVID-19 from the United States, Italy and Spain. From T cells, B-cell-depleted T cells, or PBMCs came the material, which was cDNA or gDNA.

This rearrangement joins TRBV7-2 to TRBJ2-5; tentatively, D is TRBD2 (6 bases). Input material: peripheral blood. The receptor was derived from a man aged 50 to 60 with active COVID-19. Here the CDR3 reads CASSSIRVAGGLETQYF. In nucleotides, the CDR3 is TGTGCCAGCAGCTCTATCAGGGTGGCAGGAGGGCTGGAGACCCAGTACTTC.